The 27 T cell receptor beta chains below come from one sample, sequenced in a study of OX40 agonist ivuxolimab in advanced cancers. The data were produced by immunoSEQ multiplex PCR, yet TCRdb's version contains in-frame clones alone and is incomplete. The data hold approximately 30,000 clones, with about 85% observed a single time. This sample comprised CD4+ or CD8+ T cells sorted from blood, obtained in a trial of the OX40 agonist ivuxolimab. The origin of the receptors is an adult with an advanced solid tumor such as melanoma, head and neck, liver or kidney cancer.

The gene calls are TRBV5-6 and TRBJ1-4; no reliable D call. V lost 2 bases and J 2 bases, leaving 16 bases between the germline ends. Germline V gene data show CDR1 as SGHDT and CDR2 as YYEEEE. CDR3 length: 17 residues. In DNA, the CDR3 is TGTGCCAGCAGCTTCTACCTTTCTACCCGTACTAATGAAAAACTGTTTTTT. Translated, it gives CASSFYLSTRTNEKLFF.

The rearrangement joins TRBV2 to TRBJ2-2, with D hard to call. The V and J ends lost 7 bases and 1 base respectively, with 13 bases between them. There are 15 residues in the CDR3. Per the germline V gene, CDR1 is SNHLY and CDR2 is FYNNEI. CDR3 amino acids: CASTPLPGNTGELFF. The DNA of the CDR3 is TGTGCCAGCACGCCCCTCCCGGGGAACACCGGGGAGCTGTTTTTT.

This clone was found once. This rearrangement joins TRBV5-1 to TRBJ2-3; no firm D call. Germline V CDR1 and CDR2: SGHRS, YFSETQ. Trimming shortened V by 4 bases and J by 3 bases, and 12 bases separated the two germline ends. This CDR3 comprises 14 residues. The chain's CDR3 is CASSPPTETDTQYF. The CDR3 nucleotides read TGCGCCAGCAGCCCTCCAACAGAGACAGATACGCAGTATTTT.

This chain connects TRBV2 to TRBJ2-7; TRBD2 aligns across 12 bases. This CDR3 contains 14 residues. With V trimmed by 6 bases and J by 7 bases, 7 bases remained unmatched. Looked up from germline, CDR1 is SNHLY and CDR2 is FYNNEI. The CDR3 reads CASRRLAGAGEQYF. CDR3 nucleotides: TGTGCCAGCAGGAGACTAGCGGGGGCAGGGGAGCAGTACTTC.

This rearrangement joins TRBV19 to TRBJ2-7; D not resolved. Trimming pared 6 bases from V and 1 base from J, leaving 4 bases between. The CDR3 totals 11 residues. Germline CDR1 reads LNHDA; CDR2 reads SQIVND (reference sequence). The CDR3 loop reads CASRQSYEQYF. Here the CDR3 DNA reads TGTGCCAGTAGACAGTCCTACGAGCAGTACTTC.

V is TRBV7-2 and J is TRBJ1-6; D is unresolved. With 5 bases removed from V and 3 bases from J, the gap between germline ends came to 14 bases. Germline V gene data show CDR1 as SGHTA and CDR2 as FQGNSA. The CDR3 has 16 residues. CDR3 coding DNA: TGTGCCAGCAGCCTATTTCCCGCGGGCTATAATTCACCCCTCCACTTT. Translated: CASSLFPAGYNSPLHF.

V is TRBV25-1 and J is TRBJ1-1; the D gene is possibly TRBD1 (5 bases). Per germline, CDR1 MGHDK and CDR2 SYGVNS. Trimming removed 4 bases at V and 3 bases at J, with 12 bases between. This CDR3 is built from 14 residues. CDR3 DNA: TGTGCCAGCAGTGTGGCAGGGTTGGACACTGAAGCTTTCTTT. Protein sequence: CASSVAGLDTEAFF.

This chain joins TRBV12-5 and TRBJ1-2; 7 bases fit TRBD1. CDR1 LGHNT and CDR2 FRNRAP come from the germline V gene. J gave up 8 bases and V 1 base, and 10 bases lay outside the gene matches. CDR3 size: 15 residues. The CDR3 bases are TGTGCTAGTGGTTTGGAGGGGACAGCCGGAGGGGGCTACACCTTC. Translating gives CASGLEGTAGGGYTF.

The chain combines TRBV5-1 with TRBJ2-1; TRBD2 might be the D (6 bases). The CDR3 consists of 14 residues. Germline V gene sequence: CDR1 SGHRS, CDR2 YFSETQ. Trimming pared 0 bases from V and 6 bases from J, leaving 10 bases between. CDR3 region: CASSLVLGGNEQFF. The DNA for the CDR3 is TGCGCCAGCAGCTTGGTCCTGGGGGGCAATGAGCAGTTCTTC.

The genes are TRBV27 and TRBJ2-5; D perhaps matches TRBD1 (6 bases). This CDR3 has 14 residues. V was clipped by 3 bases and J by 10 bases, with 18 bases between them. Germline V gives CDR1 MNHEY, CDR2 SMNVEV (reference sequence). In DNA, the CDR3 is TGTGCCAGCAGTTTGGTATGGGGCCCAGGGGTCCAGTACTTC. Its protein product is CASSLVWGPGVQYF.

The V gene is TRBV5-1, the J gene TRBJ1-5; no clear D. CDR1 is SGHRS, CDR2 YFSETQ, per germline. The CDR3 sequence is 14 residues long. Trimming cost V 3 bases and J 3 bases, with 10 bases left between them. The CDR3 protein is CASSYVRDNQPQHF. Here the CDR3 DNA reads TGCGCCAGCAGCTATGTAAGGGACAATCAGCCCCAGCATTTT.

The rearrangement uses TRBV28 and TRBJ2-3, with a possible D match to TRBD1 (6 bases). V lost 8 bases and J 5 bases, leaving 8 bases between the germline ends. Germline values: CDR1 MDHEN, CDR2 SYDVKM. The CDR3 totals 11 residues. CDR3 nucleotides: TGTGCCAGCTGCAGGGGAGATACGCAGTATTTT. Amino acid sequence: CASCRGDTQYF.

The J gene is TRBJ2-5, the V gene TRBV7-9; 7 bases line up with TRBD1. The better agreement between TRBJ2-7 and the DNA end casts doubt on the J call. The germline gives CDR1 SEHNR, CDR2 FQNEAQ (reference sequence). The CDR3 contains 14 residues. The CDR3 coding sequence is TGTGCCAGCAGCTTAGAAGGGGGCGGCTACGAGCAGTACTTC. As protein: CASSLEGGGYEQYF.

The J gene is TRBJ2-1, the V gene TRBV29-1; 9 bases agree with TRBD2. CDR1 is SQVTM and CDR2 is ANQGSEA in the germline V gene. The CDR3 covers 15 residues. V trimming: 7 bases; J trimming: 0 bases; junction bases outside the gene matches: 7. CDR3 residues: CSARTSATSYNEQFF. For the CDR3, the DNA is TGCAGCGCCAGGACTAGCGCCACCTCCTACAATGAGCAGTTCTTC.

The gene calls are TRBV5-5 and TRBJ2-7; D assignment may be TRBD1 or TRBD2 (5 bases each). CDR1 is SGHKS, CDR2 YYEKEE, per germline (reference sequence). Trimming removed 0 bases from V and 0 bases from J, with 13 bases in between. The CDR3 covers 16 residues. The CDR3 DNA is TGTGCCAGCAGCTTGGCCGGGACCTTGGGCTCCTACGAGCAGTACTTC. It yields the protein CASSLAGTLGSYEQYF.

The chain combines TRBV4-1 with TRBJ2-3; 8 positions match TRBD2. The length of the CDR3 is 16 residues. After removal of 4 bases from V and 1 base from J, the junction contained 7 bases not matched to a gene. Germline values: CDR1 MGHRA, CDR2 YSYEKL. CDR3 sequence (DNA): TGCGCCAGCAGCCCGCACCCCGGGGGGGGCACAGATACGCAGTATTTT. Translated: CASSPHPGGGTDTQYF.

V gene TRBV7-9 combines with J gene TRBJ2-5; D uncertain. Germline values: CDR1 SEHNR, CDR2 FQNEAQ (reference sequence). The CDR3 sequence is 10 residues long. Trimming removed 5 bases from V and 3 bases from J, with 1 base in between. CDR3 sequence reads: CASSEETQYF. CDR3 bases: TGTGCCAGCAGCGAAGAGACCCAGTACTTC.

V and J are TRBV28 and TRBJ2-7; maybe TRBD2 (7 bases). V dropped 1 base and J dropped 0 bases, with 10 bases sitting between them. Per the germline V gene, CDR1 is MDHEN and CDR2 is SYDVKM. The CDR3 is 15 amino acids. The CDR3 region has the DNA TGTGCCAGCAGTTTATACGCGGGGGCCTCCTACGAGCAGTACTTC. Translated, it gives CASSLYAGASYEQYF.

This chain connects TRBV9 to TRBJ1-3; no firm D call. Germline V gives CDR1 SGDLS, CDR2 YYNGEE. Trimming cost V 5 bases and J 7 bases, with 10 bases left between them. This CDR3 spans 12 amino acids. The CDR3: CASRDARNTIYF. CDR3 DNA sequence: TGTGCCAGCAGGGATGCGAGGAACACCATATATTTT.

This clone was detected a few times. The sample carries other DNA sequences with the same CDR3. The chain recombines TRBV27 with TRBJ2-5; D possibly uses TRBD1 or TRBD2 (7 bases each). Germline values: CDR1 MNHEY, CDR2 SMNVEV (reference sequence). The CDR3 runs to 14 residues. The V end was cut by 2 bases, the J end by 5 bases, with 12 bases between. The CDR3 protein is CASSLTQGGETQYF. CDR3 DNA: TGTGCCAGCAGTTTAACGCAGGGGGGGGAGACCCAGTACTTC.

There are a few counts of this clone. V and J are TRBV6-1 and TRBJ1-3; no firm D call. CDR1 MNHNS and CDR2 SASEGT come from the germline V gene. The V gene lost 0 bases and the J gene lost 0 bases, with 9 bases spanning the gap. The length of the CDR3 is 16 residues. The CDR3 region has the DNA TGTGCCAGCAGTGAAGCGCTCGCGCTCTCTGGAAACACCATATATTTT. It translates to CASSEALALSGNTIYF.

The gene calls are TRBV29-1 and TRBJ1-2; a possible D gene is TRBD1 (5 bases). The germline V gene encodes CDR1 SQVTM and CDR2 ANQGSEA. V shed 0 bases and J shed 0 bases, with 5 bases lying between them. The CDR3 is 13 amino acids. The CDR3 here is CSVEEGANYGYTF. As DNA, the CDR3 is TGCAGCGTTGAAGAAGGGGCTAACTATGGCTACACCTTC.

V and J are TRBV1 and TRBJ2-1; TRBD2, the table's D call, was not compared with the DNA. TRBV1 is a pseudogene. CDR3 size: 17 residues. CDR3: CTSSQKEPGLRYNEQFF. The CDR3 nucleotides read TGCACCAGCAGCCAAAAAGAACCGGGACTTCGGTACAATGAGCAGTTCTTC.

For the CDR3, the DNA is TGTGCCAGCACAAGGAGAAGCGGGGGGATCGACGAGCAGTACTTC. Translating it yields CASTRRSGGIDEQYF. The rearrangement joins TRBV27 to TRBJ2-5, with 9 nucleotides matching TRBD2. The DNA end favors TRBJ2-7, so the J call may be wrong. The CDR3 is made up of 15 amino acids. Germline V gene data show CDR1 as MNHEY and CDR2 as SMNVEV (reference sequence).

Concerning this clone itself: This same CDR3 is encoded by further DNA sequences in the sample. The gene calls are TRBV4-2 and TRBJ1-1; D is unresolved. CDR1 is LGHNA, CDR2 YNFKEQ, per germline. CDR3 length: 13 amino acids. V gave up 1 base and J gave up 2 bases, with 5 bases separating them. CDR3 in amino acids: CASSQGANTEAFF. The CDR3 DNA reads TGTGCCAGCAGCCAAGGGGCTAACACTGAAGCTTTCTTT.

The table lists this clone with a count of one. The chain recombines TRBV6-5 with TRBJ1-6; D possibly corresponds to TRBD1 (5 bases). Germline loops: CDR1 MNHEY, CDR2 SVGAGI. CDR3 size: 10 residues. The V end was cut by 8 bases, the J end by 11 bases, with 7 bases between. CDR3 sequence reads: CASGGAPLHF. The CDR3 nucleotides are TGTGCCAGCGGGGGTGCACCCCTCCACTTT.

The chain couples TRBV6-1 to TRBJ2-1; 7 positions agree with TRBD2. Germline CDR1 MNHNS, CDR2 SASEGT. V trimming: 0 bases; J trimming: 0 bases; junction bases outside the gene matches: 14. CDR3 length: 20 amino acids. The CDR3 DNA is TGTGCCAGCAGTGAAGCGCAGGTGACTAGCAGGTTGAGCTCCTACAATGAGCAGTTCTTC. Its protein is CASSEAQVTSRLSSYNEQFF.